Below, 8 T cell receptor beta chains from the same sample are listed, as sequenced in a study of cytomegalovirus exposure and HLA in healthy donors. Primers for the PCR totalled 60 Vbeta and 13 Jbeta. The table came from immunoSEQ multiplex PCR; TCRdb's copy has only in-frame clones and leaves some out. Counted here are 30,000 to 40,000 clones, roughly 78% occurring once; the ten biggest clones make up 5.5% to 7%. Sample: PBMCs. The receptors derive from a male donor in good health and CMV-seronegative.

The chain couples TRBV25-1 to TRBJ1-1, with unresolved D. Trimming removed 5 bases from V and 0 bases from J, with 7 bases in between. CDR1 is MGHDK, CDR2 SYGVNS, per germline. This CDR3 comprises 13 residues. CDR3 nucleotides: TGTGCCAGCAGTCGTCAGGTGAACACTGAAGCTTTCTTT. Encoded protein: CASSRQVNTEAFF.

A single count supports this clone. The chain couples TRBV7-2 to TRBJ2-1; tentative D call: TRBD1 (7 bases). Trimming removed 11 bases at V and 5 bases at J, with 19 bases between. CDR3 length equals 14 residues. Looked up from germline, CDR1 is SGHTA and CDR2 is FQGNSA. Here the CDR3 DNA reads TGTGCCTTTCAGGAGGGGGCGACGGACAATGAGCAGTTCTTC. It encodes CAFQEGATDNEQFF.

The V and J genes are TRBV5-1 and TRBJ2-7, with TRBD2 matching over 10 bases. CDR1 SGHRS and CDR2 YFSETQ come from the germline V gene. With 0 bases clipped from V and 5 bases from J, the junction kept 11 bases outside the gene matches. The CDR3 is 17 amino acids. The CDR3 DNA follows: TGCGCCAGCAGCTTGGAACCAGCGGGAGGGCCGCAAAACGAGCAGTACTTC. Encoded protein: CASSLEPAGGPQNEQYF. The full variable domain, completed using reference TRBV5-1 and TRBJ2-7, is KAGVTQTPRYLIKTRGQQVTLSCSPISGHRSVSWYQQTPGQGLQFLFEYFSETQRNKGNFPGRFSGRQFSNSRSEMNVSTLELGDSALYLCASSLEPAGGPQNEQYFGPGTRLTVT.

In the case of this clone: Other DNA sequences in this specimen translate into the identical CDR3. The chain carries TRBV28 and TRBJ1-4, with 9 bases that match TRBD1. CDR3 length: 15 amino acids. J was trimmed by 6 bases and V by 6 bases; bases with no gene match: 8. Germline lookup yields CDR1 MDHEN and CDR2 SYDVKM. CDR3 sequence reads: CASRPGQGGHEKLFF. CDR3 bases: TGTGCCAGCAGGCCGGGACAGGGAGGGCATGAAAAACTGTTTTTT.

V usage is TRBV2 and J usage is TRBJ1-1; no clear D gene. V was clipped by 8 bases and J by 3 bases, with 22 bases between them. This CDR3 region has 16 residues. CDR1 and CDR2 (germline): SNHLY, FYNNEI. CDR3 coding DNA: TGTGCCAGCCCCGGGAGGGAGGAGGGTACGTACACTGAAGCTTTCTTT. It codes for CASPGREEGTYTEAFF. The full variable domain, with the rest looked up from reference TRBV2 and TRBJ1-1, is EPEVTQTPSHQVTQMGQEVILRCVPISNHLYFYWYRQILGQKVEFLVSFYNNEISEKSEIFDDQFSVERPDGSNFTLKIRSTKLEDSAMYFCASPGREEGTYTEAFFGQGTRLTVV.

This chain links TRBV12-5 with TRBJ1-1; a weak D match, TRBD1 (6 bases). The V end lost 6 bases, the J end lost 6 bases, and 14 bases lay between the germline ends. In germline, CDR1 is LGHNT, CDR2 FRNRAP. This CDR3 region has 13 residues. The CDR3 DNA follows: TGTGCTAGTGGCCCCGAGGGGGTTCCTGAAGCTTTCTTT. This gives the protein CASGPEGVPEAFF.

This chain uses TRBV28 with TRBJ1-2; no reliable D call. CDR1 and CDR2 from the germline V gene are MDHEN and SYDVKM. The CDR3 spans 14 residues. V lost 8 bases to trimming and J lost 2 bases, with 15 bases between them. The CDR3 reads CASSLRGGNYGYTF. CDR3 DNA: TGTGCCAGCTCCCTGCGAGGCGGGAACTATGGCTACACCTTC.

The J gene is TRBJ1-4, the V gene TRBV15; weak D call: TRBD1 (5 bases). This CDR3 is built from 17 residues. CDR1 and CDR2 (germline): LNHNV, YYDKDF (reference sequence). V was clipped by 3 bases and J by 5 bases, with 19 bases between them. The CDR3 here is CATSSSLTQAVNEKLFF. The CDR3 DNA reads as TGTGCCACCAGCAGTAGTCTAACACAGGCGGTAAATGAAAAACTGTTTTTT.